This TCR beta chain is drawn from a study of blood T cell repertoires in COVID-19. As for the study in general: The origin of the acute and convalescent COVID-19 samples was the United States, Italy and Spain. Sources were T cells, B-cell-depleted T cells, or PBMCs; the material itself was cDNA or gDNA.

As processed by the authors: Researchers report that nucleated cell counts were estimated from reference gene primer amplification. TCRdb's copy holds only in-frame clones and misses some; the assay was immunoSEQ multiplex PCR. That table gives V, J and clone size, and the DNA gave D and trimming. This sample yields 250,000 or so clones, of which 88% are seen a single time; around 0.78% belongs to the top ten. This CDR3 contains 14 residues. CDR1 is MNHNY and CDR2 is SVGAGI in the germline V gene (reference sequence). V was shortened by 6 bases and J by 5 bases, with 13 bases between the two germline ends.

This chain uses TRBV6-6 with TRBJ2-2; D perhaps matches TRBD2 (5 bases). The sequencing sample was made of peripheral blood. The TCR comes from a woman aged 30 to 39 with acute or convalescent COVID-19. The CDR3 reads CASRRLFPTGELFF. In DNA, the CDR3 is TGTGCCAGCAGGAGACTATTTCCGACCGGGGAGCTGTTTTTT.